This record covers a single T cell receptor (beta chain). Its cognate antigen is unknown. The CDR3 extends over 13 amino acids. CDR1 SGHNT and CDR2 YYREEE come from the germline V gene (reference sequence). With 0 bases removed from V and 4 bases from J, the gap between germline ends came to 7 bases. These data belong to a study of siplizumab effects on memory and regulatory T cells. In each sample, around 96,000 TCR templates were assayed. The repertoire was sequenced with immunoSEQ multiplex PCR; TCRdb's copy has only in-frame clones and lacks some. The table records about 120,000 clones, approximately 94% of them present only once. Study results and limitations: The apparent diversity of naive T cells exceeded that of memory cells, and naive T cells seemed to make a major contribution to the alloresponse. Just a small share of alloreactive clones was traced back to unstimulated subsets.

The chain has TRBV5-4 and TRBJ1-1, with D perhaps matching TRBD1 (6 bases). This TCR was recovered from a human donor in good health. The material sequenced was non-Treg CD4+ T cells sorted from blood. This CDR3 is CASSLGRGTEAFF. The CDR3 DNA sequence: TGTGCCAGCAGCTTGGGCAGGGGCACTGAAGCTTTCTTT.